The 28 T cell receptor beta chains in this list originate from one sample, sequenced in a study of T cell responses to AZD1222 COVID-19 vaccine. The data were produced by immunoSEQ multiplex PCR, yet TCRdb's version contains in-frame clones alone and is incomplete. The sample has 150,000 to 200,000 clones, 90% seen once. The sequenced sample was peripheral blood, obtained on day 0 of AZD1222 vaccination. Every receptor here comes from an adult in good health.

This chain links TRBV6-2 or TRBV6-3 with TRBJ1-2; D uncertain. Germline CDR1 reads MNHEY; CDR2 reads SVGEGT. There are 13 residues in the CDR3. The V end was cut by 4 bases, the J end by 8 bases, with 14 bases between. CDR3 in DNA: TGTGCCAGCAGTTTAGACGGACTCCCGGGCTACACCTTC. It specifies CASSLDGLPGYTF.

CDR3 bases: TGCGCCAGCAGCCAAGTTAGTGGGGCTCCAAACACTGAAGCTTTCTTT. It specifies CASSQVSGAPNTEAFF. This rearrangement joins TRBV4-1 to TRBJ1-1, with a possible D match to TRBD1 (5 bases). The CDR3 totals 16 residues. V shed 1 base and J shed 2 bases, with 14 bases lying between them. Germline V gene sequence: CDR1 MGHRA, CDR2 YSYEKL.

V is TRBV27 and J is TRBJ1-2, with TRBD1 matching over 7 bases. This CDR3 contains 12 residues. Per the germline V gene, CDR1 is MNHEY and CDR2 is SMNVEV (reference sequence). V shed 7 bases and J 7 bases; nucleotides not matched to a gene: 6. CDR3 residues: CASMGQTGGYTF. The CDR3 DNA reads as TGTGCCAGCATGGGACAGACTGGTGGCTACACCTTC.

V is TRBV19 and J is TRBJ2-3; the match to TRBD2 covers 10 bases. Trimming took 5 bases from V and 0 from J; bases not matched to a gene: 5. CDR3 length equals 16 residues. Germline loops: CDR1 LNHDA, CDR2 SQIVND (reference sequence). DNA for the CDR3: TGTGCCAGTAGTCTCCCTAGCGGGGGCAGCACAGATACGCAGTATTTT. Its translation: CASSLPSGGSTDTQYF. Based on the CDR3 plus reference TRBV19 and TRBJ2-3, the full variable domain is DGGITQSPKYLFRKEGQNVTLSCEQNLNHDAMYWYRQDPGQGLRLIYYSQIVNDFQKGDIAEGYSVSREKKESFPLTVTSAQKNPTAFYLCASSLPSGGSTDTQYFGPGTRLTVL.

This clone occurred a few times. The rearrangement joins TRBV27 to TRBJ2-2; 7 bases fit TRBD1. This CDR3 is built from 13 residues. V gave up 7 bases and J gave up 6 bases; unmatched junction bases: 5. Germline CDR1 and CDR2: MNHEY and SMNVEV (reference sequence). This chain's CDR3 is CASKTGEAGELFF. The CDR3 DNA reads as TGTGCCAGCAAAACAGGGGAAGCCGGGGAGCTGTTTTTT.

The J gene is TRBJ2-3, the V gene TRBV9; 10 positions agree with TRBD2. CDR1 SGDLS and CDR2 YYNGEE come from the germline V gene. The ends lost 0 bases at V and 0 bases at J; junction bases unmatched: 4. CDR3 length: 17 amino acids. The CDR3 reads CASSVEPSGGSTDTQYF. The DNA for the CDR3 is TGTGCCAGCAGCGTAGAGCCTAGCGGGGGCAGCACAGATACGCAGTATTTT.

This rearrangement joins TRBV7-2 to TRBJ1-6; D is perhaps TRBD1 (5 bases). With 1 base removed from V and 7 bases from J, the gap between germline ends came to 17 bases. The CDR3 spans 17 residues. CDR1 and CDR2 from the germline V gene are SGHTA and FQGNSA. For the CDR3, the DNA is TGTGCCAGCAGCTTAGTAGGGTCGGGGCCCATCAATTCACCCCTCCACTTT. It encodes CASSLVGSGPINSPLHF.

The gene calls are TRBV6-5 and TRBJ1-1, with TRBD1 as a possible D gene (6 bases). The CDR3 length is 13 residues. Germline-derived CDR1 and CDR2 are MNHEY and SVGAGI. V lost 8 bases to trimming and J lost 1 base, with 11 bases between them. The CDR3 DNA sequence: TGTGCCAGCTTTGGACAGAAGAACACTGAAGCTTTCTTT. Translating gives CASFGQKNTEAFF.

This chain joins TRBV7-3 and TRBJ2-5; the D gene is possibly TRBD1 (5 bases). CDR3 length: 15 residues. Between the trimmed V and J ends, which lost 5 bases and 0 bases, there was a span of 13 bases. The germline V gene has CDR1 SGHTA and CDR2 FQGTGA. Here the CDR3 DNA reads TGTGCCAGCAGCCCACGTAGGGGCCACCAAGAGACCCAGTACTTC. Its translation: CASSPRRGHQETQYF.

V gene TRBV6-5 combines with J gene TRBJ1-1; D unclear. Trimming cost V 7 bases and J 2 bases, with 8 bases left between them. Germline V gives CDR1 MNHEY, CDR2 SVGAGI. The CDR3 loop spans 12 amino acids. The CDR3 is CASNSQNTEAFF. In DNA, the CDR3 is TGTGCCAGCAATTCACAAAACACTGAAGCTTTCTTT.

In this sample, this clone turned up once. CDR3 sequence reads: CASSPTGSEAFF. CDR3 nucleotide sequence: TGTGCCAGCAGTCCAACAGGATCTGAAGCTTTCTTT. The chain has TRBV6-5 and TRBJ1-1, with a tentative D call TRBD1 (5 bases). V gave up 5 bases and J gave up 6 bases, with 10 bases separating them. Germline V lookup: CDR1 MNHEY, CDR2 SVGAGI. The CDR3 spans 12 residues.

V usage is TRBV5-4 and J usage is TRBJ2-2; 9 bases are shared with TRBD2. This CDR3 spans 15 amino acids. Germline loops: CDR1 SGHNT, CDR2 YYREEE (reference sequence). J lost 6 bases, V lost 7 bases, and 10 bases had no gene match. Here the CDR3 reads CASGRGTSGPGELFF. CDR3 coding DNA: TGTGCCAGCGGGCGGGGAACTAGCGGGCCCGGGGAGCTGTTTTTT.

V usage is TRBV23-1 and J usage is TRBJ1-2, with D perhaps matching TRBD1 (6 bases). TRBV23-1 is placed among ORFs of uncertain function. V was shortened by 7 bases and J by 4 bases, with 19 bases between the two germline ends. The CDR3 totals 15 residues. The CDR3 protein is CASTAGGGPTYGYTF. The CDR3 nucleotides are TGCGCCAGCACCGCTGGTGGGGGCCCCACCTATGGCTACACCTTC.

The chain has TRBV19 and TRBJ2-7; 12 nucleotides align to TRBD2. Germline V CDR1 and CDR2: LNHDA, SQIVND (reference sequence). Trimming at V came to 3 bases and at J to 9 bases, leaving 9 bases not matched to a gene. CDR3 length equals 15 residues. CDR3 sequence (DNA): TGTGCCAGTAGTATCGGGACTAGCGGGCCTCGAGGGCAGTACTTC. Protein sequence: CASSIGTSGPRGQYF.

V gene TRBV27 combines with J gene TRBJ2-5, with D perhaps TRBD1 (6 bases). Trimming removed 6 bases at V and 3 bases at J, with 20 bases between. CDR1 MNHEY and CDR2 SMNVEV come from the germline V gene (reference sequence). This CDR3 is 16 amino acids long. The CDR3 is CASSPISKRGKETQYF. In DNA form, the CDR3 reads TGTGCCAGCAGCCCTATAAGTAAGAGGGGGAAAGAGACCCAGTACTTC.

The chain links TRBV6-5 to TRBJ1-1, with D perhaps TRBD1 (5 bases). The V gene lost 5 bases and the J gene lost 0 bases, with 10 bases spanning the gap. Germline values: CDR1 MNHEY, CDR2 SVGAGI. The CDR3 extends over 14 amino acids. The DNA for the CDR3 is TGTGCCAGCAGTCGCGCGGGGCTGAACACTGAAGCTTTCTTT. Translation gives CASSRAGLNTEAFF.

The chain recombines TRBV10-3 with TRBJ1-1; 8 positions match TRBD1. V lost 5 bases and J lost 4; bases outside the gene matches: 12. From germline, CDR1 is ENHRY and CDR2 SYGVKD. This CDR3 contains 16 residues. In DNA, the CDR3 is TGTGCCATCAGTCAGGGGGCTACCCTGGGGGGCACTGAAGCTTTCTTT. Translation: CAISQGATLGGTEAFF.

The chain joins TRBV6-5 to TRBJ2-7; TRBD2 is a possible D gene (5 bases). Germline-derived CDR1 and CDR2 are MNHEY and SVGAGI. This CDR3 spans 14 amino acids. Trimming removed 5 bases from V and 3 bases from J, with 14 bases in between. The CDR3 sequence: CASSHQDGGYEQYF. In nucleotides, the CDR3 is TGTGCCAGCAGTCACCAGGACGGAGGCTACGAGCAGTACTTC.

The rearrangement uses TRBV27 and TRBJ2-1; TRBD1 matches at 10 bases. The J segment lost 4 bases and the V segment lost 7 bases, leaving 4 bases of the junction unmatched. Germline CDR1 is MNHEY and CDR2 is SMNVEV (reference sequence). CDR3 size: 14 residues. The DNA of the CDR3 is TGTGCCAGCACTCAGGACAGGGGGTACAATGAGCAGTTCTTC. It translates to CASTQDRGYNEQFF.

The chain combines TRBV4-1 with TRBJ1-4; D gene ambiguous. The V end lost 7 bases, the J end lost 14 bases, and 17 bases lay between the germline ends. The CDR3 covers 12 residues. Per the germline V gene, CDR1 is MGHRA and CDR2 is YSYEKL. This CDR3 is CASKGTDWVLFF. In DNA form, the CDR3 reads TGCGCCAGCAAGGGAACTGATTGGGTGCTGTTTTTT.

CDR3 sequence (DNA): TGTGCCAGCAGCGCCGCCGGGACAGGGGAAGCTTTCTTT. As protein: CASSAAGTGEAFF. J is TRBJ1-1 and V is TRBV9, with TRBD1 matching 9 bases. The V gene end was trimmed by 3 bases and the J gene end by 8 bases; junction bases not matched to a gene: 5. Looked up from germline, CDR1 is SGDLS and CDR2 is YYNGEE. This CDR3 is built from 13 residues. The complete variable domain, with remaining parts taken from reference TRBV9 and TRBJ1-1, reads DSGVTQTPKHLITATGQRVTLRCSPRSGDLSVYWYQQSLDQGLQFLIQYYNGEERAKGNILERFSAQQFPDLHSELNLSSLELGDSALYFCASSAAGTGEAFFGQGTRLTVV.

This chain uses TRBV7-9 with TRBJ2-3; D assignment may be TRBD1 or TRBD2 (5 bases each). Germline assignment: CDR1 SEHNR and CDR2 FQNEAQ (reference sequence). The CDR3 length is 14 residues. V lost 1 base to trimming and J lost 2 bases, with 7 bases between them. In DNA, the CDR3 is TGTGCCAGCAGCTTAGGAGGGGCCACAGATACGCAGTATTTT. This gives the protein CASSLGGATDTQYF.

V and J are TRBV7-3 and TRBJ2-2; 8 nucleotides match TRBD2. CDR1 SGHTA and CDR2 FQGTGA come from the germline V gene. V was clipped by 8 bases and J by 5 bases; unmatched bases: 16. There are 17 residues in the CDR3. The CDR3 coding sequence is TGTGCCAGCGTCCTTACCCGGGTCCGGGGGGGTACCGGGGAGCTGTTTTTT. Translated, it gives CASVLTRVRGGTGELFF. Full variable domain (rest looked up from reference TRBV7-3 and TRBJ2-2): GAGVSQTPSNKVTEKGKYVELRCDPISGHTALYWYRQSLGQGPEFLIYFQGTGAADDSGLPNDRFFAVRPEGSVSTLKIQRTERGDSAVYLCASVLTRVRGGTGELFFGEGSRLTVL.

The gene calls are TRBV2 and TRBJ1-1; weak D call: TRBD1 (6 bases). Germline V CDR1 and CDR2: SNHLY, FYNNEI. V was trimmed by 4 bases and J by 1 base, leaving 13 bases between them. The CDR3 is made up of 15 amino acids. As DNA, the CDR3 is TGTGCCAGCAGTGCCCCCGGGACACAGAACACTGAAGCTTTCTTT. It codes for CASSAPGTQNTEAFF.

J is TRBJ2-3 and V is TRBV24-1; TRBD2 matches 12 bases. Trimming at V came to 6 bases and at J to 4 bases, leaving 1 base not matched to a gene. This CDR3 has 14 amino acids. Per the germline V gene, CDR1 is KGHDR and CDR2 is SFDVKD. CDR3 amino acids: CATSSSGGADTQYF. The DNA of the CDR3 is TGTGCCACCAGTTCTAGCGGGGGGGCAGATACGCAGTATTTT.

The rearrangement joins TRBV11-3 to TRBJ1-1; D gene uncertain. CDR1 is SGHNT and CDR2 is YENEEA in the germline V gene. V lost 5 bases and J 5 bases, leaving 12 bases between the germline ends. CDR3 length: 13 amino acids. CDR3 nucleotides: TGTGCCAGCAGCCGACTGGACGGGACTGAAGCTTTCTTT. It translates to CASSRLDGTEAFF.

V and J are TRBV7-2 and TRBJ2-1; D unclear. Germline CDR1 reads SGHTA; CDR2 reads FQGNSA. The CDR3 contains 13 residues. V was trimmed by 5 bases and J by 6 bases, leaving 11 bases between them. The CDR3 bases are TGTGCCAGCAGCAGTTTGGGGTTCAATGAGCAGTTCTTC. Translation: CASSSLGFNEQFF. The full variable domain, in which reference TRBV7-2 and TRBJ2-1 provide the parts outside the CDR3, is GAGVSQSPSNKVTEKGKDVELRCDPISGHTALYWYRQSLGQGLEFLIYFQGNSAPDKSGLPSDRFSAERTGGSVSTLTIQRTQQEDSAVYLCASSSLGFNEQFFGPGTRLTVL.

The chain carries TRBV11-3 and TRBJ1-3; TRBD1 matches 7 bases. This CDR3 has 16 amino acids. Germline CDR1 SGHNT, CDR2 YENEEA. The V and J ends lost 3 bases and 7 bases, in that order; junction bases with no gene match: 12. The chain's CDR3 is CASSFRDRQGANTIYF. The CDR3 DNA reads TGTGCCAGCAGCTTCCGGGACAGACAAGGGGCGAACACCATATATTTT.